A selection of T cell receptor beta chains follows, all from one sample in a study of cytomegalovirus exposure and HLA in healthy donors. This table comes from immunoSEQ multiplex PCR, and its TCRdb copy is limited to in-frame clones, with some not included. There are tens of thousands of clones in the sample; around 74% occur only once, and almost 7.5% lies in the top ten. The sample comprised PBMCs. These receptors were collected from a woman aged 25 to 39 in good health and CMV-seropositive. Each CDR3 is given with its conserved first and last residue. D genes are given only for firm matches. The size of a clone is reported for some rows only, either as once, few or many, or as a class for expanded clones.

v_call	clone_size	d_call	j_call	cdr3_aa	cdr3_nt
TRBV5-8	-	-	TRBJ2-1	CASSRGGQPLYNEQFF	TGTGCCAGCAGCCGGGGTGGACAGCCTTTATACAATGAGCAGTTCTTC
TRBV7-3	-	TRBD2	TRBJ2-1	CASSLLEGSGRAPEQFF	TGTGCCAGCAGCCTCCTAGAGGGTAGCGGGAGGGCCCCTGAGCAGTTCTTC
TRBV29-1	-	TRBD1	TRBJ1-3	CSAERQGAVRNTIYF	TGCAGCGCCGAACGACAGGGGGCAGTTAGAAACACCATATATTTT
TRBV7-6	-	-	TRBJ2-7	CASSSYLRHLSEQYF	TGTGCCAGCAGCTCGTACCTGCGTCACCTTTCCGAGCAGTACTTC
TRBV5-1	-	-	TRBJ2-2	CASSLVRGAGTGELFF	TGCGCCAGCAGCTTGGTCCGTGGGGCTGGGACCGGGGAGCTGTTTTTT
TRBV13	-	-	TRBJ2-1	CASSLLAGEAYNEQFF	TGTGCCAGCAGCTTACTGGCGGGTGAAGCTTACAATGAGCAGTTCTTC
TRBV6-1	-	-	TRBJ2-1	CTSSELGAVYNEQFF	TGTACCAGCAGTGAGCTAGGAGCTGTGTACAATGAGCAGTTCTTC
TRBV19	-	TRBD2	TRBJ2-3	CASSITAGGPDTQYF	TGTGCCAGTAGTATAACAGCGGGAGGGCCAGATACGCAGTATTTT
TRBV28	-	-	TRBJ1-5	CASSLQGPGQPQHF	TGTGCCAGCAGTTTGCAGGGGCCAGGTCAGCCCCAGCATTTT
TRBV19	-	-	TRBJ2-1	CASRYDRSSYNEQFF	TGTGCCAGTAGATACGACAGGTCCTCCTACAATGAGCAGTTCTTC
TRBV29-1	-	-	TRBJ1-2	CSVIQGVRGGYGYTF	TGCAGCGTTATACAAGGGGTAAGGGGAGGCTATGGCTACACCTTC
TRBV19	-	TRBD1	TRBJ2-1	CASSNDRGGYNEQFF	TGTGCCAGTAGCAATGACAGGGGGGGTTACAATGAGCAGTTCTTC
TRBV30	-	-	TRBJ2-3	CAWSGFPRGTDTQYF	TGTGCCTGGAGTGGGTTTCCCCGAGGGACAGATACGCAGTATTTT
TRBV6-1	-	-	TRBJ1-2	CASSEVQGFGGYTF	TGTGCCAGCAGTGAAGTCCAGGGATTTGGTGGCTACACCTTC
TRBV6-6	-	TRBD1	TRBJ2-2	CASSRTGGMTGELFF	TGTGCCAGCAGTCGGACAGGGGGGATGACCGGGGAGCTGTTTTTT
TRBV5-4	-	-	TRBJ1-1	CASSLREGRRTEAFF	TGTGCCAGCAGCTTGAGGGAGGGCCGGAGGACTGAAGCTTTCTTT
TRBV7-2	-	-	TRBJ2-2	CASSTAGGVNTGELFF	TGTGCCAGCAGCACAGCGGGTGGGGTGAACACCGGGGAGCTGTTTTTT
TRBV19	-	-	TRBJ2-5	CASSTQGSGETQYF	TGTGCCAGTAGTACTCAGGGGAGCGGTGAGACCCAGTACTTC
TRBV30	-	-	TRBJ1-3	CAWSVGYLNTIYF	TGTGCCTGGAGTGTCGGGTACTTAAACACCATATATTTT
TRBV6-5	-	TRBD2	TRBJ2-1	CASSVKAGVGSEQFF	TGTGCCAGCAGTGTCAAAGCGGGAGTCGGTAGTGAGCAGTTCTTC
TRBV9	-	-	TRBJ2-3	CASSVSGIEDITDTQYF	TGTGCCAGCAGCGTATCGGGTATCGAGGATATTACAGATACGCAGTATTTT
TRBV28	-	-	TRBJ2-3	CASSRGVTPSDTQYF	TGTGCCAGCAGCAGGGGGGTTACCCCCTCAGATACGCAGTATTTT
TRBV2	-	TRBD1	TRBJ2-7	CASSEWDRREQYF	TGTGCCAGCAGTGAATGGGACAGACGCGAGCAGTACTTC
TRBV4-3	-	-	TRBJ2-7	CASSQVGQGHYEQYF	TGCGCCAGCAGCCAAGTCGGGCAGGGGCACTACGAGCAGTACTTC
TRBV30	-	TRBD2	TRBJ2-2	CAWSSRGRPTGELFF	TGTGCCTGGAGTTCTCGCGGGAGGCCCACCGGGGAGCTGTTTTTT
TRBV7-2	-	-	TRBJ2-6	CASSSLTSSSGVLTF	TGTGCCAGCAGCTCCCTAACAAGTTCCTCGGGCGTCCTGACTTTC
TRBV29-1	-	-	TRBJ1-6	CSVVSGVGSPLHF	TGCAGCGTTGTATCCGGGGTCGGCTCACCCCTCCACTTT
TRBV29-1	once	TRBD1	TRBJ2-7	CSVEGEDRGLRQYF	TGCAGCGTTGAAGGTGAAGACAGGGGGCTGCGGCAGTACTTC
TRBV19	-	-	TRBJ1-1	CASSPRTDLNTEAFF	TGTGCCAGTAGTCCCCGGACAGATTTGAACACTGAAGCTTTCTTT
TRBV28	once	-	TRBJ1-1	CATAGYPTTEAFF	TGTGCCACCGCAGGGTACCCCACCACTGAAGCTTTCTTT
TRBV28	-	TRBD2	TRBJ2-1	CASSGLAGFSYNEQFF	TGTGCCAGCAGTGGACTAGCGGGTTTCTCCTACAATGAGCAGTTCTTC
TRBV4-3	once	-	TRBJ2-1	CASSLGGLGHEQFF	TGCGCCAGCAGCCTGGGGGGACTGGGGCATGAGCAGTTCTTC
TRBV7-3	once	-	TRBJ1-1	CASSPRSTGTEAFF	TGTGCCAGCAGCCCTCGAAGTACCGGCACTGAAGCTTTCTTT
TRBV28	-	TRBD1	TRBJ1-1	CASSPTGGVNTEAFF	TGTGCCAGCAGTCCGACAGGGGGGGTCAACACTGAAGCTTTCTTT
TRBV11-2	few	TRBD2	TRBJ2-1	CASSPMGGRGEQFF	TGTGCCAGCAGCCCGATGGGCGGGAGAGGCGAGCAGTTCTTC
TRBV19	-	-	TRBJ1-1	CASSTSYAEAFF	TGTGCCAGTAGTACGAGTTACGCTGAAGCTTTCTTT
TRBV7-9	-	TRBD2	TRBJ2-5	CSSSLDGREETQYF	TGTTCCAGCAGCTTAGACGGGAGGGAGGAGACCCAGTACTTC
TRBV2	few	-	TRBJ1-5	CASSPTVTYSNQPQHF	TGTGCCAGCAGCCCGACAGTAACATATAGCAATCAGCCCCAGCATTTT
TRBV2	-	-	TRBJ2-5	CASSEALLEQYF	TGTGCCAGCAGTGAAGCGTTGTTGGAGCAGTACTTC
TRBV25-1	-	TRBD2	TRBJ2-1	CASRSSGSVPEQFF	TGTGCCAGCAGATCTAGCGGGAGTGTCCCCGAGCAGTTCTTC
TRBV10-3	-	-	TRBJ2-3	CATATGTDTQYF	TGTGCCACCGCGACTGGAACAGATACGCAGTATTTT
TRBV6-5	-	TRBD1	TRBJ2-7	CASSTGQWISYEQYF	TGTGCCAGCAGTACGGGACAGTGGATCTCCTACGAGCAGTACTTC
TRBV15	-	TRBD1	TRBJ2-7	CATSRGRQGDEQYF	TGTGCCACCAGCAGAGGAAGACAGGGGGACGAGCAGTACTTC
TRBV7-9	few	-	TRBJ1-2	CASSRNGGNVGYTF	TGTGCCAGCAGCCGCAACGGGGGGAACGTTGGCTACACCTTC